This T cell receptor beta chain was captured by sequencing in a study of OX40 agonist ivuxolimab in advanced cancers. Study-level background: The study gave patients intravenous ivuxolimab at 0.01 to 10 mg/kg every 2 weeks. Among those enrolled, mean age was 60 years (range 23 to 79) and about 81% were male.

Clones were read by immunoSEQ multiplex PCR, and TCRdb kept only the in-frame ones, dropping some. This sample has several thousand clones, with about 87% found just once. Germline-derived CDR1 and CDR2 are SGHVS and FNYEAQ. V was cut by 0 bases and J by 7 bases, with 10 bases left in between. This CDR3 is built from 14 residues. Study outcomes and limitations: Some nonresponders additionally presented with little normalized T-cell clonal expansion. At doses 0.1 to 3.0 mg/kg, CD4+ and CD8+ clones expanded.

A remark on this clone: Its antigen remains unidentified.

This sample comprised CD4+ or CD8+ T cells sorted from blood, obtained in a trial of the OX40 agonist ivuxolimab. The J gene is TRBJ2-1, the V gene TRBV7-6; possible D gene TRBD1, 6 bases. The clonotype comes from an adult with an advanced solid tumor such as melanoma, head and neck, liver or kidney cancer. The CDR3 protein is CASSLAGANNEQFF. CDR3 DNA sequence: TGTGCCAGCAGCTTAGCGGGGGCAAATAATGAGCAGTTCTTC.